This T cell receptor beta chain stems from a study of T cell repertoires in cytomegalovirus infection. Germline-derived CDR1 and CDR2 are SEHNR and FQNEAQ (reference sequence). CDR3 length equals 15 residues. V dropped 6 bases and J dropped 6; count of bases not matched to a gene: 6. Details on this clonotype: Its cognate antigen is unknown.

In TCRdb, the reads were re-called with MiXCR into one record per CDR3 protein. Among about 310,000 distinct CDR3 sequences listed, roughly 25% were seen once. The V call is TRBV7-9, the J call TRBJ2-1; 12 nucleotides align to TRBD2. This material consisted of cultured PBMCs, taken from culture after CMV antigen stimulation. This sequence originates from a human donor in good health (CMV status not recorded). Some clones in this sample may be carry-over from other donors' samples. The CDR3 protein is CASSSGLAGLNEQFF. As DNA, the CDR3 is TGTGCCAGCAGTTCGGGACTAGCGGGTCTCAATGAGCAGTTCTTC.